This TCR beta chain was identified in a study of blood T cell repertoires in COVID-19. About the research overall: Sources were T cells, B-cell-depleted T cells, or PBMCs; the material itself was cDNA or gDNA.

In the original processing: Counts of nucleated cells, estimated from reference gene primer amplification, were obtained. Method: immunoSEQ multiplex PCR; TCRdb's copy keeps in-frame clones and lacks some. V and J calls and clone size are those listed in that table; D and trimming were worked out from the DNA. The sample has some 350,000 clones; roughly 86% are singletons. The germline gives CDR1 MDHEN, CDR2 SYDVKM. The CDR3 is made up of 13 amino acids. Trimming took off 6 bases at V and 1 base at J, with 8 bases between the two ends. The sequenced material came from peripheral blood. The TCR comes from a human donor in a cohort sampled during active COVID-19. The rearrangement uses TRBV28 and TRBJ2-3, with D perhaps TRBD1 (6 bases). In nucleotides, the CDR3 is TGTGCCAGCAGGGACAGCGGCACAGATACGCAGTATTTT. It is translated as CASRDSGTDTQYF.